These 26 T cell receptor beta chains share one sample of origin, sequenced in a study of T cell responses to AZD1222 COVID-19 vaccine. Sequencing used immunoSEQ multiplex PCR; TCRdb keeps in-frame clones, though not all of them. The sample comprises tens of thousands of clones, approximately 90% of which are singletons, and about 29% rests with the top ten. The material was peripheral blood, obtained 28 days after the second AZD1222 dose. The receptor set was obtained from an adult who received the AZD1222 COVID-19 vaccine.

The chain combines TRBV5-6 with TRBJ2-2, with no clear D. Trimming shortened V by 0 bases and J by 7 bases, and 16 bases separated the two germline ends. The CDR3 sequence is 16 residues long. CDR1 is SGHDT and CDR2 is YYEEEE in the germline V gene. DNA of the CDR3: TGTGCCAGCAGCTTGGCCCTAGAAAGTAGTATCGGGGAGCTGTTTTTT. Translating gives CASSLALESSIGELFF.

In its sample, this clone was seen once. The rearrangement uses TRBV6-6 and TRBJ2-5, with 9 bases matching TRBD1. There are 12 residues in the CDR3. Germline-derived CDR1 and CDR2 are MNHNY and SVGAGI (reference sequence). V shed 8 bases, J shed 4 bases, and the junction held 2 bases outside the gene matches. CDR3 sequence (DNA): TGTGCCAGCCGGGACAGGGCAGAGACCCAGTACTTC. Residues: CASRDRAETQYF.

The chain employs TRBV9 and TRBJ2-3; no firm D call. The germline gives CDR1 SGDLS, CDR2 YYNGEE. The length of the CDR3 is 15 residues. Trimming cost V 4 bases and J 0 bases, with 12 bases left between them. The chain's CDR3 is CASSPHGTSTDTQYF. In DNA form, the CDR3 reads TGTGCCAGCAGCCCCCACGGCACGAGCACAGATACGCAGTATTTT.

This chain connects TRBV11-2 to TRBJ2-7, with TRBD1 matching over 9 bases. Germline values: CDR1 SGHAT, CDR2 FQNNGV. The J segment lost 5 bases and the V segment lost 1 base, leaving 3 bases of the junction unmatched. This CDR3 region has 14 residues. CDR3 DNA: TGTGCCAGCAGCTTAGGGGACAGGGACCACGAGCAGTACTTC. This codes for CASSLGDRDHEQYF. The complete variable domain, with remaining parts taken from reference TRBV11-2 and TRBJ2-7, reads EAGVAQSPRYKIIEKRQSVAFWCNPISGHATLYWYQQILGQGPKLLIQFQNNGVVDDSQLPKDRFSAERLKGVDSTLKIQPAKLEDSAVYLCASSLGDRDHEQYFGPGTRLTVT.

DNA for the CDR3: TGTGCCAGCAGCCGAACCTCCCCGTTCGGACATAGCAATCAGCCCCAGCATTTT. It codes for CASSRTSPFGHSNQPQHF. The chain recombines TRBV5-6 with TRBJ1-5, with D possibly matching TRBD1 (5 bases). The germline CDR1 and CDR2 sequences are SGHDT and YYEEEE. The CDR3 has 18 amino acids. Between the trimmed V and J ends, which lost 4 bases and 0 bases, there was a span of 20 bases.

This clone showed up just a few times. This chain links TRBV7-2 with TRBJ2-6; D gene unclear. The V gene lost 1 base and the J gene lost 0 bases, with 7 bases spanning the gap. The length of the CDR3 is 16 residues. Germline V gene sequence: CDR1 SGHTA, CDR2 FQGNSA. DNA for the CDR3: TGTGCCAGCAGCTTAGAGTCGAGCTCTGGGGCCAACGTCCTGACTTTC. Amino acid sequence: CASSLESSSGANVLTF.

The chain links TRBV5-1 to TRBJ2-1, with D tentatively TRBD2 (5 bases). CDR3 length: 16 residues. V lost 4 bases and J 0 bases, leaving 14 bases between the germline ends. Germline V gene lookup returns CDR1 SGHRS and CDR2 YFSETQ. The chain's CDR3 is CASSPVSASSYNEQFF. The CDR3 nucleotides read TGCGCCAGCAGCCCGGTTAGCGCTAGCTCCTACAATGAGCAGTTCTTC.

The gene calls are TRBV9 and TRBJ2-7, with 9 bases fitting TRBD2. The CDR3 covers 20 residues. V gave up 3 bases and J gave up 2 bases; unmatched junction bases: 21. The V gene's germline CDR1 is SGDLS and CDR2 YYNGEE. CDR3 sequence: CASSDPSSTQFSGSPYEQYF. The CDR3 bases are TGTGCCAGCAGCGACCCTTCATCTACTCAATTTAGCGGGAGTCCCTACGAGCAGTACTTC.

J is TRBJ2-3 and V is TRBV24-1, with D uncertain. CDR3 length: 14 amino acids. CDR1 is KGHDR and CDR2 is SFDVKD in the germline V gene. V lost 5 bases and J lost 4, with 12 bases in between. CDR3 residues: CATSGAPTPDTQYF. DNA of the CDR3: TGTGCCACCAGTGGGGCTCCCACCCCAGATACGCAGTATTTT.

The chain has TRBV5-6 and TRBJ2-1, with D possibly TRBD2 on 5 matching bases. CDR1 and CDR2 from the germline V gene are SGHDT and YYEEEE. The CDR3 length is 16 residues. V dropped 2 bases and J dropped 0 bases, with 12 bases sitting between them. The CDR3, as DNA: TGTGCCAGCAGCTTAGGTGGACTCATCTCCTACAATGAGCAGTTCTTC. It yields the protein CASSLGGLISYNEQFF.

This clone has a single count. The chain has TRBV7-2 and TRBJ1-1; D might be TRBD1 (5 bases). In germline, CDR1 is SGHTA, CDR2 FQGNSA. Trimming removed 2 bases at V and 0 bases at J, with 13 bases between. The length of the CDR3 is 16 residues. In DNA form, the CDR3 reads TGTGCCAGCAGCTTAATGCCGGGGGTCTTGAACACTGAAGCTTTCTTT. Translated: CASSLMPGVLNTEAFF.

V usage is TRBV7-9 and J usage is TRBJ2-1; unclear D gene. The CDR3 totals 13 residues. Germline assignment: CDR1 SEHNR and CDR2 FQNEAQ (reference sequence). V was pared by 0 bases and J by 8 bases, with 8 bases between. CDR3 sequence: CASSLALGDEQFF. In nucleotides, the CDR3 is TGTGCCAGCAGCTTAGCGCTAGGTGATGAGCAGTTCTTC.

This clone showed up just a few times. The chain combines TRBV5-6 with TRBJ1-5; D unresolved. CDR3 length: 14 amino acids. V shed 0 bases and J shed 3 bases, with 7 bases lying between them. Germline V gene lookup returns CDR1 SGHDT and CDR2 YYEEEE. Written as DNA, the CDR3 is TGTGCCAGCAGCTTGGGGACGGTCAATCAGCCCCAGCATTTT. Its protein product is CASSLGTVNQPQHF.

The V and J genes are TRBV2 and TRBJ2-2, with TRBD2 matching over 11 bases. Germline V gives CDR1 SNHLY, CDR2 FYNNEI. The CDR3 is 15 residues long. Losses at the gene ends were 2 bases for V and 7 bases for J; bases not matched to a gene: 3. CDR3 residues: CASSERLAGGGELFF. CDR3 coding DNA: TGTGCCAGCAGTGAACGGCTAGCGGGAGGCGGGGAGCTGTTTTTT.

This clone has only one observation. The V gene is TRBV20-1, the J gene TRBJ1-6, with D uncertain. V was cut by 6 bases and J by 10 bases, with 19 bases left in between. Germline-derived CDR1 and CDR2 are DFQATT and SNEGSKA (reference sequence). The CDR3 covers 14 residues. The DNA of the CDR3 is TGCAGTGCGAGTCCTAAGGGAACGATATCACCCCTCCACTTT. Residues: CSASPKGTISPLHF.

The rearrangement links TRBV28 to TRBJ1-2; TRBD1 agrees at 9 bases. J was trimmed by 8 bases and V by 4 bases; bases with no gene match: 8. The CDR3 spans 14 residues. CDR1 and CDR2 (germline): MDHEN, SYDVKM. This CDR3 is CASSSTGTGHGYTF. In nucleotides, the CDR3 is TGTGCCAGCAGTTCTACCGGGACAGGGCACGGCTACACCTTC.

The chain uses TRBV7-2 and TRBJ2-7; TRBD2 matches at 7 bases. Per germline, CDR1 SGHTA and CDR2 FQGNSA. The ends lost 1 base at V and 5 bases at J; junction bases unmatched: 5. The CDR3 extends over 14 amino acids. The CDR3 region has the DNA TGTGCCAGCAGCTTAGAACTAGCGACGGACGAGCAGTACTTC. Its translation is CASSLELATDEQYF.

The sample holds one count of this clone. The V gene is TRBV15, the J gene TRBJ1-2, with 7 bases identical to TRBD1. CDR1 is LNHNV, CDR2 YYDKDF, per germline (reference sequence). The V segment lost 0 bases and the J segment 4 bases; nucleotides outside the gene matches: 5. The CDR3 has 15 amino acids. CDR3 amino acids: CATSRERGQSYGYTF. DNA of the CDR3: TGTGCCACCAGCAGAGAGAGGGGGCAGAGCTATGGCTACACCTTC.

V gene TRBV28 combines with J gene TRBJ1-2; D might be TRBD1 (6 bases). V was trimmed by 2 bases and J by 8 bases, leaving 12 bases between them. The germline gives CDR1 MDHEN, CDR2 SYDVKM. This CDR3 comprises 13 residues. The CDR3 sequence: CASSLGGQGGYTF. In DNA, the CDR3 is TGTGCCAGCAGTTTAGGGGGGCAGGGAGGCTACACCTTC.

J is TRBJ2-7 and V is TRBV4-2; 10 bases align to TRBD1. Per germline, CDR1 LGHNA and CDR2 YNFKEQ. CDR3 size: 14 residues. The V gene end was trimmed by 3 bases and the J gene end by 3 bases; junction bases not matched to a gene: 2. The CDR3 nucleotides read TGTGCCAGCAGCCACCGGACAGGGGGCTACGAGCAGTACTTC. It yields the protein CASSHRTGGYEQYF.

This clone was counted a single time. V usage is TRBV19 and J usage is TRBJ2-7; 7 bases align to TRBD1. CDR1 and CDR2 from the germline V gene are LNHDA and SQIVND (reference sequence). V was pared by 3 bases and J by 4 bases, with 6 bases of the junction left unmatched. This CDR3 region has 14 residues. The CDR3, as DNA: TGTGCCAGTAGTATTTCTCAGGGGGTTTACGAGCAGTACTTC. This codes for CASSISQGVYEQYF.

J is TRBJ2-1 and V is TRBV6-2 or TRBV6-3, with 8 bases that match TRBD2. J lost 8 bases, V lost 4 bases, and 10 bases had no gene match. The CDR3 runs 15 residues. Germline V gene lookup returns CDR1 MNHEY and CDR2 SVGEGT. The CDR3 region is CASSSSGRAGDEQFF. DNA for the CDR3: TGTGCCAGCAGTTCCTCCGGGAGGGCCGGAGATGAGCAGTTCTTC.

Only a few counts were recorded for this clone. This chain connects TRBV24-1 to TRBJ2-7; 7 bases line up with TRBD2. Trimming at V came to 5 bases and at J to 1 base, leaving 7 bases not matched to a gene. The CDR3 is made up of 15 amino acids. CDR1 and CDR2 from the germline V gene are KGHDR and SFDVKD. The CDR3 reads CATSARVRGSYEQYF. CDR3 nucleotide sequence: TGTGCCACCAGTGCGAGGGTGCGGGGGTCCTACGAGCAGTACTTC.

V and J are TRBV5-3 and TRBJ1-2; 7 bases are a match to TRBD1. TRBV5-3 counts as an open reading frame of uncertain function. The CDR3 is made up of 17 amino acids. V was clipped by 5 bases and J by 3 bases; unmatched bases: 16. The CDR3 is CARRPDRVPEIDYGYTF. CDR3 in DNA: TGTGCCAGAAGGCCAGACAGGGTGCCCGAGATCGACTATGGCTACACCTTC.

The J gene is TRBJ1-1, the V gene TRBV29-1; D uncertain. Looked up from germline, CDR1 is SQVTM and CDR2 is ANQGSEA. V dropped 4 bases and J dropped 0 bases, with 6 bases sitting between them. The CDR3 spans 12 residues. CDR3 region: CSVVGVNTEAFF. The CDR3 DNA is TGCAGCGTTGTCGGGGTGAACACTGAAGCTTTCTTT.

The gene calls are TRBV28 and TRBJ1-5; a weak D match, TRBD1 (5 bases). This CDR3 comprises 18 residues. Germline loops: CDR1 MDHEN, CDR2 SYDVKM. Trimming left V 4 bases short and J 3 bases short, with 22 bases between. The CDR3 DNA reads as TGTGCCAGCAGTTCAGGCCGCCTTGAGGACAAAGCCAATCAGCCCCAGCATTTT. Translated: CASSSGRLEDKANQPQHF.